The 14 T cell receptor beta chains below were found in one sample sequenced in a study of cytomegalovirus exposure and HLA in healthy donors. PCR amplification relied on 60 Vbeta primers (plus 13 Jbeta primers). Repertoires were generated with immunoSEQ multiplex PCR, while TCRdb's copy carries only in-frame clones and drops some. Of 150,000 to 200,000 clones listed, roughly 78% were seen once; the top ten hold 6% to 7.5%. Sequencing was done on a sample of PBMCs. The receptors stem from a man aged 35 to 55 in good health and CMV-seropositive.

The chain employs TRBV25-1 and TRBJ1-2, with D perhaps TRBD1 (6 bases). This CDR3 is 13 amino acids long. Germline values: CDR1 MGHDK, CDR2 SYGVNS. Deletions cut 7 bases from V and 6 bases from J, with 15 bases between. CDR3 DNA sequence: TGTGCCAGCAATGACCCTCAGGGGAATGGCTACACCTTC. Encoded protein: CASNDPQGNGYTF.

The gene calls are TRBV29-1 and TRBJ2-7, with 7 bases fitting TRBD1. Trimming cost V 7 bases and J 5 bases; bases outside gene matches: 5. Germline V gene lookup returns CDR1 SQVTM and CDR2 ANQGSEA. The CDR3 runs to 11 residues. The CDR3 is CSAYGTDEQYF. The CDR3 DNA is TGCAGCGCCTATGGGACAGACGAGCAGTACTTC.

This clone was detected only a few times. The chain uses TRBV11-2 and TRBJ2-2; 9 nucleotides agree with TRBD1. Germline loops: CDR1 SGHAT, CDR2 FQNNGV. CDR3 length: 14 amino acids. V shed 4 bases and J 10 bases; nucleotides not matched to a gene: 7. Written as DNA, the CDR3 is TGTGCCAGCAGCTCCTACAGGGGGCGGATGGAGCTGTTTTTT. It codes for CASSSYRGRMELFF. Looking up the rest from reference TRBV11-2 and TRBJ2-2 gives the full variable domain: EAGVAQSPRYKIIEKRQSVAFWCNPISGHATLYWYQQILGQGPKLLIQFQNNGVVDDSQLPKDRFSAERLKGVDSTLKIQPAKLEDSAVYLCASSSYRGRMELFFGEGSRLTVL.

The rearrangement uses TRBV29-1 and TRBJ2-7, with 10 bases identical to TRBD1. The CDR3 length is 15 residues. The V segment lost 4 bases and the J segment 5 bases; nucleotides outside the gene matches: 11. Germline CDR1 is SQVTM and CDR2 is ANQGSEA. CDR3 sequence: CSVGGTGASPDEQYF. The DNA for the CDR3 is TGCAGCGTTGGGGGGACAGGGGCTTCCCCTGACGAGCAGTACTTC.

V gene TRBV27 combines with J gene TRBJ1-1; D gene unclear. CDR1 is MNHEY and CDR2 is SMNVEV in the germline V gene (reference sequence). Between the trimmed V and J ends, which lost 5 bases and 5 bases, there was a span of 12 bases. This CDR3 comprises 13 residues. The CDR3 spells CASSTVYGTEAFF. In DNA form, the CDR3 reads TGTGCCAGCAGTACCGTCTACGGGACTGAAGCTTTCTTT.

The chain joins TRBV18 to TRBJ1-1; TRBD1 agrees at 11 bases. The CDR3 runs to 18 residues. J lost 1 base, V lost 2 bases, and 9 bases had no gene match. Germline V gives CDR1 KGHSH, CDR2 LQKENI. CDR3 nucleotide sequence: TGTGCCAGCTCACCAGTCTTTGGGACAGGGGGTGCGAACACTGAAGCTTTCTTT. Its protein product is CASSPVFGTGGANTEAFF. Drawing the rest from reference TRBV18 and TRBJ1-1, the complete variable domain is NAGVMQNPRHLVRRRGQEARLRCSPMKGHSHVYWYRQLPEEGLKFMVYLQKENIIDESGMPKERFSAEFPKEGPSILRIQQVVRGDSAAYFCASSPVFGTGGANTEAFFGQGTRLTVV.

The V gene is TRBV6-5, the J gene TRBJ2-7; no clear D gene. Germline values: CDR1 MNHEY, CDR2 SVGAGI. CDR3 size: 12 residues. Deletions cut 5 bases from V and 6 bases from J, with 11 bases between. The chain's CDR3 is CASSRLRSEQYF. In DNA form, the CDR3 reads TGTGCCAGCAGTCGACTGAGAAGCGAGCAGTACTTC.

This rearrangement joins TRBV7-3 to TRBJ1-2, with TRBD1 identical over 7 bases. Germline trimming cut 4 bases from V and 6 bases from J; bases unmatched to any gene: 5. This CDR3 has 13 residues. Per the germline V gene, CDR1 is SGHTA and CDR2 is FQGTGA. CDR3 DNA: TGTGCCAGCAGCTCGACAGGGATGGATGGCTACACCTTC. This gives the protein CASSSTGMDGYTF.

This clone was seen only once. This chain joins TRBV19 and TRBJ1-1, with 9 bases lining up with TRBD1. CDR3 length equals 20 residues. V lost 2 bases to trimming and J lost 0 bases; unmatched junction nucleotides: 16. From germline, CDR1 is LNHDA and CDR2 SQIVND (reference sequence). Here the CDR3 reads CASSITPWDREYDLNTEAFF. CDR3 nucleotide sequence: TGTGCCAGTAGTATAACGCCTTGGGACAGGGAATACGATTTGAACACTGAAGCTTTCTTT.

Points on this clone: One junction end does not reproduce the germline sequence, and a read error may be involved. Here the CDR3 reads CSSSLLGREPYEQYF. CDR3 sequence (DNA): TGTTCCAGCAGCTTACTGGGCAGGGAACCCTACGAGCAGTACTTC. This chain links TRBV7-9 with TRBJ2-7; tentative D call: TRBD1 (5 bases). The CDR3 sequence is 15 residues long. CDR1 is SEHNR and CDR2 is FQNEAQ in the germline V gene (reference sequence).

This rearrangement joins TRBV15 to TRBJ2-3, with D tentatively TRBD1 (5 bases). The CDR3 consists of 14 residues. Germline CDR1 reads LNHNV; CDR2 reads YYDKDF (reference sequence). V lost 0 bases, J lost 1 base, and 5 bases lay in between. CDR3 DNA: TGTGCCACCAGCAGAGACAGGGGCACAGATACGCAGTATTTT. Translation: CATSRDRGTDTQYF.

This chain uses TRBV19 with TRBJ1-2; 9 bases align to TRBD1. The CDR3 runs to 16 residues. The germline CDR1 and CDR2 sequences are LNHDA and SQIVND (reference sequence). With 6 bases clipped from V and 2 bases from J, the junction kept 10 bases outside the gene matches. CDR3 in amino acids: CASSASGTGRNYGYTF. The CDR3 nucleotides read TGTGCCAGTAGCGCAAGCGGGACAGGGAGAAACTATGGCTACACCTTC.

The CDR3 DNA follows: TGTGCCAGCAGCTTGGGGCCCCAGGGGGGAGCTAACTATGGCTACACCTTC. Protein: CASSLGPQGGANYGYTF. This chain links TRBV5-6 with TRBJ1-2, with 7 bases identical to TRBD1. This CDR3 comprises 17 residues. The germline V gene encodes CDR1 SGHDT and CDR2 YYEEEE. The V segment lost 0 bases and the J segment 0 bases; nucleotides outside the gene matches: 8.

The chain is built from TRBV4-1 and TRBJ1-6; D is undetermined. The germline gives CDR1 MGHRA, CDR2 YSYEKL. The CDR3 has 13 amino acids. Trimming removed 4 bases at V and 6 bases at J, with 7 bases between. The CDR3 region is CASSPLSNSPLHF. The CDR3 DNA is TGCGCCAGCAGCCCACTTTCTAATTCACCCCTCCACTTT.